What follows are 10 T cell receptor beta chains derived from one specimen sequenced in a study of T cells in Graves' hyperthyroidism and ophthalmopathy. Researchers took RNA transcripts and amplified the TCR beta CDR3 regions from them. During a first-round RT-PCR of the TCR CDR3, the HTBI primer set was used. TCRdb ran MiXCR on the multiplex PCR reads and lists one entry per CDR3 protein. The data show some 27,000 distinct CDR3 sequences, over 35% seen once. Sequencing was carried out using blood. Receptors were obtained from a young woman with Graves' hyperthyroidism.

This clonotype was detected ten times or more. The J gene is TRBJ2-1, the V gene TRBV5-5; D remains ambiguous. The germline CDR1 and CDR2 sequences are SGHKS and YYEKEE (reference sequence). The ends were cut back, 2 bases at V and 9 bases at J, with 15 bases in the middle. This CDR3 is 14 amino acids long. The CDR3 region is CASSFLDARAEQFF. The CDR3 nucleotides read TGTGCCAGCAGCTTTCTGGACGCGAGAGCTGAGCAGTTCTTC.

V and J are TRBV29-1 and TRBJ1-2; the D gene is possibly TRBD1 (6 bases). The germline V and J ends were trimmed by 4 bases and 6 bases, with 42 bases remaining between them. This CDR3 spans 22 amino acids. Germline V gives CDR1 SQVTM, CDR2 ANQGSEA. The CDR3 loop reads CSVGLTVLPNTAYLCRGHGYTF. The CDR3 nucleotides are TGCAGCGTTGGACTAACGGTCCTACCAAATACTGCGTATCTGTGCAGGGGTCATGGCTACACCTTC.

This clonotype was observed many times. The chain links TRBV4-2 to TRBJ2-1; no definite D call. Per the germline V gene, CDR1 is LGHNA and CDR2 is YNFKEQ. V lost 3 bases, J lost 6 bases, and 12 bases lay in between. This CDR3 region has 14 residues. Here the CDR3 reads CASSQGSVPNEQFF. CDR3 bases: TGTGCCAGCAGCCAGGGTAGTGTCCCCAATGAGCAGTTCTTC.

This sequence joins TRBV2 and TRBJ2-5; D is perhaps TRBD1 or TRBD2 (5 bases each). V gave up 3 bases and J gave up 4 bases, with 6 bases separating them. Looked up from germline, CDR1 is SNHLY and CDR2 is FYNNEI. CDR3 size: 12 residues. For the CDR3, the DNA is TGTGCCAGCAGTGAGGGGACAGAGACCCAGTACTTC. Translation: CASSEGTETQYF.

This clonotype was detected only a few times. The chain's CDR3 is CASSVAGPGEQYF. Here the CDR3 DNA reads TGCGCCAGCAGTGTGGCAGGACCCGGCGAGCAGTACTTC. The V call is TRBV10-2, the J call TRBJ2-7; D gene ambiguous. V was pared by 4 bases and J by 6 bases, with 13 bases between. This CDR3 region has 13 residues. The germline CDR1 and CDR2 sequences are WSHSY and SAAADI.

This clonotype was seen repeatedly, ten times or more. This chain joins TRBV5-1 and TRBJ2-5, with 7 bases that match TRBD1. V lost 3 bases to trimming and J lost 5 bases; unmatched junction nucleotides: 7. This CDR3 spans 14 amino acids. Germline values: CDR1 SGHRS, CDR2 YFSETQ. CDR3 sequence (DNA): TGCGCCAGCAGCTCAAGGGGGCTTAGGGAGACCCAGTACTTC. It yields the protein CASSSRGLRETQYF.

This clonotype was detected ten times or more. The chain carries TRBV7-6 and TRBJ2-2, with 8 bases that match TRBD2. In germline, CDR1 is SGHVS, CDR2 FNYEAQ. The V gene end was trimmed by 4 bases and the J gene end by 3 bases; junction bases not matched to a gene: 13. This CDR3 contains 18 residues. The CDR3, as DNA: TGTGCCAGCAGCTCCCCCCTAACGGGAGGGCCGGACACCGGGGAGCTGTTTTTT. Protein sequence: CASSSPLTGGPDTGELFF.

By share, this clonotype counts as medium-sized (0.01 to 0.1%). The CDR3 sequence: CASSSGPAGSEQYF. CDR3 DNA: TGTGCCAGCAGCTCAGGGCCGGCCGGGAGCGAGCAGTACTTC. The chain employs TRBV7-2 and TRBJ2-7; possibly TRBD2 for D (6 bases). This CDR3 is built from 14 residues. Looked up from germline, CDR1 is SGHTA and CDR2 is FQGNSA. The ends were cut back, 4 bases at V and 6 bases at J, with 16 bases in the middle.

To note about this clonotype: No conserved phenylalanine or tryptophan is present at the end of the CDR3, so a read error is the likely explanation. The chain has TRBV5-6 and TRBJ2-1, with 7 bases lining up with TRBD2. Germline V gene lookup returns CDR1 SGHDT and CDR2 YYEEEE. The CDR3 sequence is 14 residues long. Germline trimming cut 0 bases from V and 10 bases from J; bases unmatched to any gene: 7. The CDR3, as DNA: TGTGCCAGCAGCTTGGGGTCTAGCGGCGGCGAGCAGTTCTGC. It is translated as CASSLGSSGGEQFC.

This clonotype appeared many times. V and J are TRBV5-8 and TRBJ2-2; the D is unclear. From germline, CDR1 is SGHTS and CDR2 YDEGEE. The CDR3 runs 15 residues. The ends were cut back, 6 bases at V and 1 base at J, with 13 bases in the middle. CDR3 in DNA: TGTGCCAGCACCCCCCCGCTGGGGAACACCGGGGAGCTGTTTTTT. This gives the protein CASTPPLGNTGELFF.